The clone carrying this T cell receptor (beta chain) was observed at least ten times. Antigen specificity is unknown. TCRdb reprocessed the 5' RACE reads via MiXCR and lists one record per CDR3 protein. Among fewer than 4,000 distinct CDR3 sequences, around 10% were seen once, and the ten largest hold roughly 27%. The CDR3 has 14 amino acids. V dropped 3 bases and J dropped 7; count of bases not matched to a gene: 4. CDR1 and CDR2 from the germline V gene are MDHEN and SYDVKM. Time point: sample taken at primary tumor resection. Sequencing of whole RNA from tumor, nontumor lung or frozen PBMC involved no sorting. This sample was included in a study of spatial heterogeneity in lung cancer. Findings of the study overall: Tracking of tumor mutation counts was seen in expanded intratumoral alpha and beta TCR counts. Tracking of ubiquitous and regional nonsynonymous mutations by counts of ubiquitous and regional expanded TCRs, respectively, was seen.

Here the sequenced sample was lung tumor tissue, taken at surgery. This TCR was sampled from a male donor with early-stage non-small cell lung cancer. The chain recombines TRBV28 with TRBJ2-4; TRBD1 agrees at 9 bases. The CDR3 spells CASSFTGGGNIQYF. DNA of the CDR3: TGTGCCAGCAGTTTTACAGGGGGCGGGAACATTCAGTACTTC.